One and the same sample provided the 20 T cell receptor beta chains below, sequenced in a study of blood T cell repertoires in COVID-19. The table came from immunoSEQ multiplex PCR; TCRdb's copy has only in-frame clones and leaves some out. The sample has hundreds of thousands of clones; approximately 88% are singletons. The sequenced sample was peripheral blood. These receptors were obtained from a man aged 35 to 55 with acute or convalescent COVID-19.

This clone was recorded only once. The V gene is TRBV10-3, the J gene TRBJ2-1, with 8 bases lining up with TRBD2. CDR1 and CDR2 from the germline V gene are ENHRY and SYGVKD. The CDR3 is 17 residues long. V shed 2 bases, J shed 2 bases, and the junction held 8 bases outside the gene matches. CDR3 nucleotides: TGTGCCATCAGTGAGCGGTGGGCGGGAGGCACCTACAATGAGCAGTTCTTC. This encodes CAISERWAGGTYNEQFF.

The chain couples TRBV5-4 to TRBJ2-2, with TRBD2 matching 8 bases. The CDR3 has 16 residues. Germline CDR1 is SGHNT and CDR2 is YYREEE (reference sequence). Losses at the gene ends were 4 bases for V and 4 bases for J; bases not matched to a gene: 9. The CDR3 bases are TGTGCCAGCAGCCGAGACCCGCGGGGGGTCACCGGGGAGCTGTTTTTT. Its protein is CASSRDPRGVTGELFF.

The chain couples TRBV7-9 to TRBJ1-2; TRBD1 matches at 9 bases. This CDR3 comprises 15 residues. V lost 4 bases to trimming and J lost 4 bases; unmatched junction nucleotides: 7. The germline gives CDR1 SEHNR, CDR2 FQNEAQ (reference sequence). The CDR3 DNA reads as TGTGCCAGCAGCTCCCGGGACAGGGTCGGCTATGGCTACACCTTC. It yields the protein CASSSRDRVGYGYTF.

The chain is built from TRBV19 and TRBJ2-2; 9 bases align to TRBD1. This CDR3 spans 14 amino acids. With V trimmed by 8 bases and J by 5 bases, 6 bases remained unmatched. CDR1 and CDR2 (germline): LNHDA, SQIVND (reference sequence). CDR3 sequence (DNA): TGTGCCAGTTCCGGGACAGGGCTAACCGGGGAGCTGTTTTTT. This gives the protein CASSGTGLTGELFF.

The chain employs TRBV19 and TRBJ1-4; no clear D. Trimming left V 6 bases short and J 7 bases short, with 12 bases between. This CDR3 has 13 amino acids. Looked up from germline, CDR1 is LNHDA and CDR2 is SQIVND (reference sequence). This chain's CDR3 is CASSHRGSEKLFF. The CDR3 nucleotides are TGTGCCAGTAGCCATAGAGGGAGTGAAAAACTGTTTTTT.

The J gene is TRBJ1-4, the V gene TRBV6-5; D unclear. CDR1 and CDR2 from the germline V gene are MNHEY and SVGAGI. V lost 7 bases and J lost 3, with 6 bases in between. The CDR3 has 12 residues. DNA for the CDR3: TGTGCCAGCACTATAGCTAATGAAAAACTGTTTTTT. This sequence encodes CASTIANEKLFF.

The chain couples TRBV6-2 or TRBV6-3 to TRBJ1-2, with TRBD1 matching over 9 bases. Germline V gene sequence: CDR1 MNHEY, CDR2 SVGEGT. V gave up 5 bases and J gave up 4 bases; unmatched junction bases: 8. The CDR3 sequence is 15 residues long. This CDR3 reads CASSHRDRVAYGYTF. The DNA of the CDR3 is TGTGCCAGCAGTCACCGGGACAGGGTAGCCTATGGCTACACCTTC.

This rearrangement joins TRBV30 to TRBJ1-1; perhaps TRBD1 as D (6 bases). V was trimmed by 2 bases and J by 4 bases, leaving 11 bases between them. The CDR3 loop spans 13 amino acids. From germline, CDR1 is GTSNPN and CDR2 SVGIG (reference sequence). The CDR3 DNA reads TGTGCCTGGAGTCAGGGGAGAAGCACTGAAGCTTTCTTT. It codes for CAWSQGRSTEAFF. The whole variable domain, filled in from reference TRBV30 and TRBJ1-1, reads SQTIHQWPATLVQPVGSPLSLECTVEGTSNPNLYWYRQAAGRGLQLLFYSVGIGQISSEVPQNLSASRPQDRQFILSSKKLLLSDSGFYLCAWSQGRSTEAFFGQGTRLTVV.

This chain connects TRBV11-2 to TRBJ2-7; 7 positions match TRBD2. This CDR3 has 14 amino acids. Per the germline V gene, CDR1 is SGHAT and CDR2 is FQNNGV. The J segment lost 4 bases and the V segment lost 5 bases, leaving 8 bases of the junction unmatched. The CDR3 sequence is CASSLERGGYEQYF. In DNA form, the CDR3 reads TGTGCCAGCAGCCTCGAACGCGGGGGATACGAGCAGTACTTC.

This clone has just a few counts. This chain uses TRBV5-1 with TRBJ2-1, with D tentatively TRBD2 (6 bases). The CDR3 runs to 15 residues. V dropped 0 bases and J dropped 7 bases, with 14 bases sitting between them. Per the germline V gene, CDR1 is SGHRS and CDR2 is YFSETQ. This CDR3 is CASSLDGSLGNEQFF. CDR3 in DNA: TGCGCCAGCAGCTTGGACGGGAGTTTGGGGAATGAGCAGTTCTTC.

V gene TRBV28 combines with J gene TRBJ2-7; TRBD2 matches 7 bases. This CDR3 region has 17 residues. Trimming cost V 5 bases and J 2 bases; bases outside gene matches: 15. CDR1 is MDHEN, CDR2 SYDVKM, per germline. The DNA for the CDR3 is TGTGCCAGCAGTCCCATTTTTCGGGCTAGCGGAACCTACGAGCAGTACTTC. Translated: CASSPIFRASGTYEQYF.

The chain employs TRBV19 and TRBJ1-5, with 8 bases matching TRBD1. Germline V gives CDR1 LNHDA, CDR2 SQIVND (reference sequence). The CDR3 contains 17 residues. The V gene end was trimmed by 11 bases and the J gene end by 0 bases; junction bases not matched to a gene: 15. The CDR3 DNA follows: TGTGCCGTGAGTGGTTTGAGACAGGGGTTTAGCAATCAGCCCCAGCATTTT. It specifies CAVSGLRQGFSNQPQHF.

The chain combines TRBV6-6 with TRBJ2-7; TRBD1 matches at 8 bases. The V gene's germline CDR1 is MNHNY and CDR2 SVGAGI (reference sequence). V trimming: 4 bases; J trimming: 5 bases; junction bases outside the gene matches: 7. The CDR3 sequence is 14 residues long. The DNA for the CDR3 is TGTGCCAGCAGTTCCCCCGACAGGGGCCACGAGCAGTACTTC. Translation gives CASSSPDRGHEQYF.

This chain connects TRBV7-3 to TRBJ2-1; 7 nucleotides agree with TRBD2. Germline V CDR1 and CDR2: SGHTA, FQGTGA. J gave up 8 bases and V 5 bases, and 12 bases lay outside the gene matches. This CDR3 is built from 15 residues. The CDR3 DNA is TGTGCCAGCAGCCCTACCCGGACTAGTTGGCATGAGCAGTTCTTC. Residues: CASSPTRTSWHEQFF.

The chain is built from TRBV28 and TRBJ1-6, with D possibly matching TRBD1 (5 bases). V lost 3 bases to trimming and J lost 7 bases, with 10 bases between them. Germline CDR1 reads MDHEN; CDR2 reads SYDVKM. This CDR3 is built from 14 residues. Here the CDR3 reads CASSLVGVNSPLHF. For the CDR3, the DNA is TGTGCCAGCAGTTTGGTAGGGGTAAATTCACCCCTCCACTTT.

The chain joins TRBV19 to TRBJ1-2; D is perhaps TRBD1 (5 bases). Germline loops: CDR1 LNHDA, CDR2 SQIVND (reference sequence). The CDR3 is 16 amino acids. The germline V and J ends were trimmed by 5 bases and 6 bases, with 22 bases remaining between them. The CDR3 coding sequence is TGTGCCAGTAGTCCCGATAGGGTGGACATGGTCCATGGCTACACCTTC. Amino acids: CASSPDRVDMVHGYTF.

CDR3 bases: TGCGCCAGCAGCTTGGCCGGGACTTCCCGCGAGCAGTACTTC. Amino acids: CASSLAGTSREQYF. The gene calls are TRBV5-1 and TRBJ2-7; the D gene is possibly TRBD2 (6 bases). The CDR3 loop spans 14 amino acids. CDR1 is SGHRS and CDR2 is YFSETQ in the germline V gene. Deletions cut 0 bases from V and 6 bases from J, with 13 bases between.

The chain employs TRBV28 and TRBJ1-3, with D perhaps matching TRBD1 (5 bases). Germline-derived CDR1 and CDR2 are MDHEN and SYDVKM. The CDR3 contains 15 residues. V lost 1 base and J 2 bases, leaving 9 bases between the germline ends. The CDR3 bases are TGTGCCAGCAGTTTATTTATGGGGCCTGGAAACACCATATATTTT. Its translation is CASSLFMGPGNTIYF.

The chain recombines TRBV7-9 with TRBJ1-5, with a possible D match to TRBD1 (5 bases). Trimming left V 5 bases short and J 4 bases short, with 12 bases between. This CDR3 spans 14 amino acids. Per germline, CDR1 SEHNR and CDR2 FQNEAQ (reference sequence). The CDR3 spells CASSQGLGNQPQHF. The CDR3 DNA reads as TGTGCCAGCAGCCAGGGACTTGGGAATCAGCCCCAGCATTTT.

The chain joins TRBV18 to TRBJ2-7, with D unclear. Trimming left V 6 bases short and J 1 base short, with 7 bases between. The germline V gene encodes CDR1 KGHSH and CDR2 LQKENI. The CDR3 is 12 residues long. The CDR3 here is CASSLGSYEQYF. DNA for the CDR3: TGTGCCAGCTCGCTAGGATCCTACGAGCAGTACTTC.